The clone carrying this TCR beta chain was detected a few times. TCRdb passed the 5' RACE reads through MiXCR, listing each CDR3 protein once. The table records just under 600,000 distinct CDR3 sequences, about 14% of them present only once. V was cut by 0 bases and J by 15 bases, with 16 bases left in between. Germline loops: CDR1 SGHDT, CDR2 YYEEEE. The CDR3 contains 13 residues. This entry comes from a study of T cells after yellow fever vaccination. Study at large: Each low-cell-number fraction was prepared by means of SMART-Seq v4 Ultra Low Input.

The V and J genes are TRBV5-6 and TRBJ2-1; TRBD2 might be the D (7 bases). The sequence derives from a young man who received the YFV17D yellow fever vaccine. The sample here was PBMCs, taken on the day of the yellow fever booster vaccination. CDR3 region: CASSLGGAGVRFF. CDR3 in DNA: TGTGCCAGCAGCTTGGGGGGGGCGGGGGTGAGGTTCTTC. Together with reference TRBV5-6 and TRBJ2-1, the CDR3 gives the full variable domain: DAGVTQSPTHLIKTRGQQVTLRCSPKSGHDTVSWYQQALGQGPQFIFQYYEEEERQRGNFPDRFSGHQFPNYSSELNVNALLLGDSALYLCASSLGGAGVRFFGPGTRLTVL.